Listed here are 20 T cell receptor beta chains from one sample, sequenced in a study of T cells in Graves' hyperthyroidism and ophthalmopathy. Researchers took RNA transcripts and amplified the TCR beta CDR3 regions from them. The HTBI set primed first-round TCR CDR3 RT-PCR. TCRdb redid the calling of the multiplex PCR reads with MiXCR, one entry per CDR3 protein. The data show hundreds of thousands of distinct CDR3 sequences, around a quarter seen once. The sequenced material came from blood. The receptors shown here come from a woman aged 25 to 39 with Graves' ophthalmopathy.

The chain links TRBV12-3 or TRBV12-4 to TRBJ1-1; D is uncertain. This CDR3 region has 12 residues. V was shortened by 5 bases and J by 4 bases, with 8 bases between the two germline ends. The CDR3 sequence: CASSGLATEAFF. The CDR3 region has the DNA TGTGCCAGCAGTGGGTTGGCCACTGAAGCTTTCTTT.

In its sample, this clonotype was seen many times. CDR3 region: CASSGYQGNTEAFF. CDR3 in DNA: TGCGCCAGCAGTGGCTACCAGGGAAACACTGAAGCTTTCTTT. V usage is TRBV10-2 and J usage is TRBJ1-1; possibly TRBD1 for D (5 bases). Germline V lookup: CDR1 WSHSY, CDR2 SAAADI. V lost 4 bases to trimming and J lost 2 bases, with 11 bases between them. The CDR3 is 14 amino acids.

In this sample, this clonotype turned up many times. The rearrangement uses TRBV5-4 and TRBJ1-1; no clear D gene. Germline CDR1 and CDR2: SGHNT and YYREEE (reference sequence). V was clipped by 4 bases and J by 2 bases, with 6 bases between them. The CDR3 consists of 12 residues. CDR3 sequence (DNA): TGTGCCAGCAGCAAGGGTAACACTGAAGCTTTCTTT. Translating it yields CASSKGNTEAFF. The whole variable domain, filled in from reference TRBV5-4 and TRBJ1-1, reads ETGVTQSPTHLIKTRGQQVTLRCSSQSGHNTVSWYQQALGQGPQFIFQYYREEENGRGNFPPRFSGLQFPNYSSELNVNALELDDSALYLCASSKGNTEAFFGQGTRLTVV.

This clonotype was counted only a few times. The chain is built from TRBV4-2 and TRBJ1-1; D call uncertain. CDR1 LGHNA and CDR2 YNFKEQ come from the germline V gene. Trimming shortened V by 2 bases and J by 1 base, and 8 bases separated the two germline ends. The length of the CDR3 is 14 residues. CDR3: CASSQKNGNTEAFF. Written as DNA, the CDR3 is TGTGCCAGCAGCCAAAAAAACGGGAACACTGAAGCTTTCTTT.

This clonotype was detected a few times. This chain links TRBV4-3 with TRBJ1-5; no firm D call. There are 13 residues in the CDR3. Germline CDR1 LGHNA, CDR2 YSLEER. The V end lost 0 bases, the J end lost 7 bases, and 7 bases lay between the germline ends. The CDR3 is CASSQDLRQPQHF. The CDR3 DNA reads TGCGCCAGCAGCCAAGATCTGAGACAGCCCCAGCATTTT.

The CDR3 reads CSAPPLGDSRNTF. The CDR3 coding sequence is TGCAGTGCTCCCCCCTTGGGCGACAGCCGTAACACCTTC. This chain joins TRBV20-1 and TRBJ1-2; weak D call: TRBD1 (5 bases). CDR3 length: 13 amino acids. Trimming stripped 5 bases from V and 12 bases from J, with 22 bases between. CDR1 is DFQATT, CDR2 SNEGSKA, per germline (reference sequence).

At least ten counts were recorded for this clonotype. The chain recombines TRBV5-1 with TRBJ1-5; TRBD1 is a possible D gene (5 bases). The germline V gene encodes CDR1 SGHRS and CDR2 YFSETQ. The CDR3 runs to 14 residues. Trimming removed 4 bases at V and 6 bases at J, with 14 bases between. The CDR3 coding sequence is TGCGCCAGCAGCCGGGACGGAGGTGGTCAGCCCCAGCATTTT. It translates to CASSRDGGGQPQHF. Full variable domain (missing parts from reference TRBV5-1 and TRBJ1-5): KAGVTQTPRYLIKTRGQQVTLSCSPISGHRSVSWYQQTPGQGLQFLFEYFSETQRNKGNFPGRFSGRQFSNSRSEMNVSTLELGDSALYLCASSRDGGGQPQHFGDGTRLSIL.

This clonotype was seen repeatedly, ten times or more. The rearrangement links TRBV4-3 to TRBJ2-5; 12 bases are a match to TRBD1. Per the germline V gene, CDR1 is LGHNA and CDR2 is YSLEER. Germline trimming cut 3 bases from V and 4 bases from J; bases unmatched to any gene: 3. The CDR3 length is 15 residues. CDR3 loop: CASSHVGQGAETQYF. The DNA of the CDR3 is TGCGCCAGCAGCCATGTGGGACAGGGGGCAGAGACCCAGTACTTC.

As concerns this clonotype: The junction and the germline gene differ at one end; a read error may be behind it. In nucleotides, the CDR3 is TGTAGTGCAGCCTTACCTAGCGGGGGGGCCAATCCCTACGAGCAGTGCTTC. Translated: CSAALPSGGANPYEQCF. The chain joins TRBV20-1 to TRBJ2-7; TRBD2 matches 12 bases. This CDR3 is built from 17 residues. Germline lookup yields CDR1 DFQATT and CDR2 SNEGSKA (reference sequence).

A few counts support this clonotype. The J gene is TRBJ1-1, the V gene TRBV6-5; D not certain. The V and J ends lost 3 bases and 4 bases respectively, with 12 bases between them. The CDR3 spans 14 residues. Germline-derived CDR1 and CDR2 are MNHEY and SVGAGI. In DNA, the CDR3 is TGTGCCAGCAGTTATAGTCCGATGAGCACTGAAGCTTTCTTT. Protein product: CASSYSPMSTEAFF.

V and J are TRBV27 and TRBJ2-7; D uncertain. This CDR3 has 15 amino acids. The V end was cut by 3 bases, the J end by 2 bases, with 14 bases between. The V gene's germline CDR1 is MNHEY and CDR2 SMNVEV (reference sequence). This chain's CDR3 is CASSFSADAPYEQYF. CDR3 DNA: TGTGCCAGCAGTTTCTCGGCAGACGCCCCCTACGAGCAGTACTTC.

This clonotype has a count of ten or more. The chain joins TRBV12-3 or TRBV12-4 to TRBJ1-5, with a weak D call TRBD1 (5 bases). Trimming cost V 7 bases and J 5 bases, with 9 bases left between them. The CDR3 covers 12 residues. CDR3 bases: TGTGCCAGCAAACAGGAGGATCAGCCCCAGCATTTT. It codes for CASKQEDQPQHF.

This clonotype was seen a single time. A much larger clone is a single base away; this may be a read error. V and J are TRBV6-4 and TRBJ2-7; D is ambiguous. The CDR3 is 12 amino acids. CDR1 and CDR2 (germline): MRHNA, SNTAGT. The CDR3 region is CACSPTLYEQYF. CDR3 in DNA: TGTGCCTGCAGCCCGACCCTTTACGAGCAGTACTTC.

This clonotype showed up many times. The chain is built from TRBV27 and TRBJ1-1, with D possibly matching TRBD1 (5 bases). This CDR3 is built from 15 residues. CDR1 MNHEY and CDR2 SMNVEV come from the germline V gene (reference sequence). Trimming pared 5 bases from V and 7 bases from J, leaving 20 bases between. This CDR3 is CASSATTYRTLEAFF. The DNA for the CDR3 is TGTGCCAGCAGTGCGACGACCTACAGGACACTTGAAGCTTTCTTT.

This clonotype showed up many times. The V call is TRBV20-1, the J call TRBJ1-1; maybe TRBD1 (6 bases). V lost 8 bases and J 0 bases, leaving 13 bases between the germline ends. The CDR3 loop spans 13 amino acids. Germline V CDR1 and CDR2: DFQATT, SNEGSKA (reference sequence). This CDR3 is CSSGQKMNTEAFF. In DNA, the CDR3 is TGCAGTTCAGGACAGAAGATGAACACTGAAGCTTTCTTT.

This clonotype was observed at least ten times. The genes are TRBV13 and TRBJ2-5, with 7 bases aligning to TRBD1. Trimming cost V 4 bases and J 5 bases; bases outside gene matches: 7. The CDR3 runs to 14 residues. In germline, CDR1 is PRHDT, CDR2 FYEKMQ (reference sequence). The CDR3: CASSSLGGRETQYF. CDR3 sequence (DNA): TGTGCCAGCAGCTCTTTAGGGGGCCGGGAGACCCAGTACTTC.

This clonotype was seen many times. Here the CDR3 reads CASSYSTLGAEGQYF. DNA of the CDR3: TGTGCCAGCAGTTACTCGACATTGGGGGCAGAGGGGCAGTACTTC. This chain connects TRBV6-2 or TRBV6-3 to TRBJ2-7; possibly TRBD1 for D (6 bases). The CDR3 is 15 residues long. Germline V gives CDR1 MNHEY, CDR2 SVGEGT. V dropped 0 bases and J dropped 9 bases, with 18 bases sitting between them.

This clonotype showed up many times. The rearrangement uses TRBV6-1 and TRBJ2-3; 12 bases are a match to TRBD2. V trimming: 1 base; J trimming: 4 bases; junction bases outside the gene matches: 0. The CDR3 has 15 residues. Germline CDR1 reads MNHNS; CDR2 reads SASEGT. Here the CDR3 reads CASSEGTSGADTQYF. CDR3 nucleotides: TGTGCCAGCAGTGAAGGGACTAGCGGGGCAGATACGCAGTATTTT.

A remark on this clonotype: Because it lacks the conserved phenylalanine or tryptophan at the end, this CDR3 is likely a read error. It is unclear where the CDR3 begins or ends on the DNA, so no DNA is shown, and the CDR3 is as TCRdb lists it. The V and J genes are TRBV6-2 or TRBV6-3 and TRBJ1-1. The germline CDR1 and CDR2 sequences are MNHEY and SVGEGT. Termini included, the CDR3 measures 14 amino acids. CDR3 sequence reads: CASTDRGQNTEACL.

This clonotype was found many times. The chain recombines TRBV20-1 with TRBJ2-7, with a possible D match to TRBD1 (6 bases). Germline V gene data show CDR1 as DFQATT and CDR2 as SNEGSKA (reference sequence). The CDR3 spans 16 residues. V lost 6 bases to trimming and J lost 2 bases, with 23 bases between them. The CDR3 DNA reads as TGCAGTGCCCCCGTAGCCAGGGGTTTCTTCACCTACGAGCAGTACTTC. Encoded protein: CSAPVARGFFTYEQYF.